This TCR beta chain is drawn from a study of Graves' ophthalmopathy and Graves' hyperthyroidism. CDR3 regions of TCR beta were amplified from RNA transcripts. Following a first-round RT-PCR that used HTBI primers, a second-round multiplex PCR was carried out. One entry per CDR3 protein, called by TCRdb with MiXCR from the multiplex PCR reads. The sample shows 660,000 or so distinct CDR3 sequences, about 38% of them seen only once. This clonotype was seen at least ten times. This CDR3 contains 14 residues. V gave up 7 bases and J gave up 5 bases, with 14 bases separating them. CDR1 MGHDK and CDR2 SYGVNS come from the germline V gene.

The receptor comes from an adult man with Graves' ophthalmopathy. The sequencing input was peripheral blood. The chain recombines TRBV25-1 with TRBJ2-2; tentatively, D is TRBD1 (5 bases). CDR3 DNA sequence: TGTGCCAGCACCCCCAGGAAGGGGACCGGGGAGCTGTTTTTT. It encodes CASTPRKGTGELFF. Full variable domain (outside the CDR3, taken from reference TRBV25-1 and TRBJ2-2): EADIYQTPRYLVIGTGKKITLECSQTMGHDKMYWYQQDPGMELHLIHYSYGVNSTEKGDLSSESTVSRIRTEHFPLTLESARPSHTSQYLCASTPRKGTGELFFGEGSRLTVL.